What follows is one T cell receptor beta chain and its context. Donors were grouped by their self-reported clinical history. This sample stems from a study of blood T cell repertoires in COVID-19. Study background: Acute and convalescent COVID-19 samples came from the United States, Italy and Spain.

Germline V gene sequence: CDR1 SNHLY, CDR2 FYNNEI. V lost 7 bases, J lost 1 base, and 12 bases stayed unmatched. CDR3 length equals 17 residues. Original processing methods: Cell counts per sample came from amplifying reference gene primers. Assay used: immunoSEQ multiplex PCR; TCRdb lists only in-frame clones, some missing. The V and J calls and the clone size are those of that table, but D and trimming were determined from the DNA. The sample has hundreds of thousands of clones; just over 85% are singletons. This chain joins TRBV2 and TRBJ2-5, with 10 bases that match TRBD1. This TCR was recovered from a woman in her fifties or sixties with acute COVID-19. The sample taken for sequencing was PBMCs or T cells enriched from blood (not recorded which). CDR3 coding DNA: TGTGCCAGCAATAGACAGGGGGCCCTCGTTACCCAAGAGACCCAGTACTTC. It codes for CASNRQGALVTQETQYF.